Below, one TCR beta chain is given with its context. Losses at the gene ends were 2 bases for V and 8 bases for J; bases not matched to a gene: 5. The CDR3 contains 16 residues. CDR1 MNHEY and CDR2 SVGEGT come from the germline V gene. The sample belongs to a study of response to subunit inactivated influenza vaccine. MiXCR, applied by TCRdb to the RT-PCR reads, yields one record per CDR3 protein. This table holds 430,000 or so distinct CDR3 sequences, roughly 9.7% found once. The specimen comprised PBMCs from blood, sampled around seven weeks after vaccination. This TCR was recovered from a man aged 45 to 65 who received an inactivated influenza vaccine. V gene TRBV6-2 or TRBV6-3 combines with J gene TRBJ2-1; 14 bases are a match to TRBD2. In DNA form, the CDR3 reads TGTGCCAGCAGTTACCCGGGACTAGCGGGAGTAGATGAGCAGTTCTTC. Translated, it gives CASSYPGLAGVDEQFF.